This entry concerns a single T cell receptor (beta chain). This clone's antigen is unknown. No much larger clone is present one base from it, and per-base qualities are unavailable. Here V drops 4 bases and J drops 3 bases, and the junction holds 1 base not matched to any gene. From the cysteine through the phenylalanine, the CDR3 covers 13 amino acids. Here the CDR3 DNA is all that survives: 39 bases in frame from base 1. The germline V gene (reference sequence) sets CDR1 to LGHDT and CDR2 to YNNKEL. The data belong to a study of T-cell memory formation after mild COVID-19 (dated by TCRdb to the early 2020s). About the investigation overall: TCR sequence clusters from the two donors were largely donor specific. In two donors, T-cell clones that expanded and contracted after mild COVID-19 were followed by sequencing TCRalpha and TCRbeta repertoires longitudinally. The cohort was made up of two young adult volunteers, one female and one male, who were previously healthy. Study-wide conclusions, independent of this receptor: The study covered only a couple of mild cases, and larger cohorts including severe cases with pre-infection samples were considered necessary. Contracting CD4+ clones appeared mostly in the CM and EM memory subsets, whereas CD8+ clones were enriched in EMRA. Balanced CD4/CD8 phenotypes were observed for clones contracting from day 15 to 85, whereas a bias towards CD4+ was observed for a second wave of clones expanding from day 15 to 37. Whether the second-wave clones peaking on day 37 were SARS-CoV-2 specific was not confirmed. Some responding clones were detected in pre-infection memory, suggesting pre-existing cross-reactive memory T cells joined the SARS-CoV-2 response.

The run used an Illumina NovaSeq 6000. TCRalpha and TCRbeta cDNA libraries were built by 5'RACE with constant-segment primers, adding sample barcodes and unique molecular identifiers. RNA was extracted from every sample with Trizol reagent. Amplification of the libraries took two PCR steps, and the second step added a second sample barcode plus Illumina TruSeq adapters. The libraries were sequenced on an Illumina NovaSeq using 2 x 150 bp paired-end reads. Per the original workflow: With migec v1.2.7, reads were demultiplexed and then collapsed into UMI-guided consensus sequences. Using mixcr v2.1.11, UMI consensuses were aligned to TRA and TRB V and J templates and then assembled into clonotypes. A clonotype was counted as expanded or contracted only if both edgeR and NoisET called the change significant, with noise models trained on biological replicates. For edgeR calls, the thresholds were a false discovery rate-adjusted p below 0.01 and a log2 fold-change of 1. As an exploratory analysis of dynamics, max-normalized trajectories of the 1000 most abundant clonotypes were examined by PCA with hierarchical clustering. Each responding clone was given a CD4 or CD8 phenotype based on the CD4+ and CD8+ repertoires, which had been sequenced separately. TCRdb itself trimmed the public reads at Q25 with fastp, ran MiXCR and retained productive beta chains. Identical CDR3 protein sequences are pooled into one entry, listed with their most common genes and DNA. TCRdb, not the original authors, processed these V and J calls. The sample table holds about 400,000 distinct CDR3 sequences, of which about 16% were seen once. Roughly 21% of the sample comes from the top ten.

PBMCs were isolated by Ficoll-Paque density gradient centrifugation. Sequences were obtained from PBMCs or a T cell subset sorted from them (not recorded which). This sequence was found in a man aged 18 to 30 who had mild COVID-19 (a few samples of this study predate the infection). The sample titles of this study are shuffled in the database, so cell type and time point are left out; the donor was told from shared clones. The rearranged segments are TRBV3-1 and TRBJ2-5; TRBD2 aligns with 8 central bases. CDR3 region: CASSRAGEETQYF. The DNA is TGTGCCAGCAGCCGAGCGGGGGAAGAGACCCAGTACTTC.